This T cell receptor beta chain was profiled in a study of cytomegalovirus exposure and HLA in healthy donors. Primers: 60 Vbeta forward and 13 Jbeta reverse. Measured with immunoSEQ multiplex PCR; TCRdb has only the in-frame clones, and not every one. The sample lists approximately 150,000 clones; 75% to 80% were seen once. The germline V gene has CDR1 LNHDA and CDR2 SQIVND (reference sequence). This CDR3 has 14 residues. Between the trimmed V and J ends, which lost 5 bases and 0 bases, there was a span of 10 bases. Material for sequencing was PBMCs. The chain combines TRBV19 with TRBJ1-2; D gene unclear. The receptor was isolated from a woman between 18 and 29 years old in good health and CMV-seropositive. CDR3 in amino acids: CASSADGANYGYTF. The CDR3 region has the DNA TGTGCCAGTAGTGCTGACGGGGCTAACTATGGCTACACCTTC.